Presented here are 19 T cell receptor beta chains from one specimen sequenced in a study of T cell responses to AZD1222 COVID-19 vaccine. Assay: immunoSEQ multiplex PCR; the TCRdb copy retains only in-frame clones and omits some. The sample gives more than 150,000 clones, 85% to 95% of which show up once; 8% to 13% is in the top ten. This material consisted of peripheral blood, taken on day 0 of AZD1222 vaccination. These receptors all stem from an adult in good health.

This chain links TRBV9 with TRBJ2-2; TRBD2 aligns across 8 bases. CDR3 length: 15 amino acids. J lost 5 bases, V lost 6 bases, and 9 bases had no gene match. Looked up from germline, CDR1 is SGDLS and CDR2 is YYNGEE. CDR3: CASNGRDTSTGELFF. In nucleotides, the CDR3 is TGTGCCAGCAACGGGAGGGACACGAGTACCGGGGAGCTGTTTTTT.

The chain employs TRBV2 and TRBJ1-2; 8 nucleotides align to TRBD1. After removal of 8 bases from V and 4 bases from J, the junction contained 3 bases not matched to a gene. This CDR3 is built from 12 residues. From germline, CDR1 is SNHLY and CDR2 FYNNEI. CDR3 protein: CASRTGIYGYTF. The DNA of the CDR3 is TGTGCCAGCCGGACAGGGATCTATGGCTACACCTTC.

This clone was picked up one time. The gene calls are TRBV2 and TRBJ1-5; D not certain. Germline CDR1 SNHLY, CDR2 FYNNEI. The V end was cut by 6 bases, the J end by 0 bases, with 15 bases between. The CDR3 has 16 amino acids. The CDR3 DNA sequence: TGTGCCAGCAGATACTCGGACGGAAGTAGCAATCAGCCCCAGCATTTT. Its protein product is CASRYSDGSSNQPQHF.

This clone was recorded only once. The chain is built from TRBV7-2 and TRBJ2-3, with 10 bases matching TRBD2. The CDR3 is made up of 17 amino acids. The germline V gene encodes CDR1 SGHTA and CDR2 FQGNSA. V trimming: 3 bases; J trimming: 1 base; junction bases outside the gene matches: 7. CDR3 loop: CASSLGQLAGGTDTQYF. CDR3 bases: TGTGCCAGCAGCTTGGGCCAGCTAGCGGGGGGCACAGATACGCAGTATTTT.

This clone was found once. This sequence joins TRBV7-2 and TRBJ1-1; TRBD1 matches at 7 bases. Germline V CDR1 and CDR2: SGHTA, FQGNSA. The CDR3 totals 14 residues. Germline trimming cut 5 bases from V and 1 base from J; bases unmatched to any gene: 4. The CDR3 region is CASSPGTANTEAFF. As DNA, the CDR3 is TGTGCCAGCAGCCCCGGGACAGCGAACACTGAAGCTTTCTTT.

The gene calls are TRBV19 and TRBJ1-2; D is unclear. Germline CDR1 is LNHDA and CDR2 is SQIVND (reference sequence). V was trimmed by 10 bases and J by 2 bases, leaving 11 bases between them. The CDR3 is 12 residues long. Here the CDR3 reads CATEDLNYGYTF. The CDR3 nucleotides read TGTGCCACCGAAGACCTAAACTATGGCTACACCTTC.

The chain recombines TRBV18 with TRBJ1-2, with 7 nucleotides matching TRBD1. The length of the CDR3 is 15 residues. Germline V gene data show CDR1 as KGHSH and CDR2 as LQKENI. The V and J ends lost 3 bases and 3 bases, in that order; junction bases with no gene match: 7. For the CDR3, the DNA is TGTGCCAGCTCACCGGGTACAGGGGATCACTATGGCTACACCTTC. Protein: CASSPGTGDHYGYTF.

The V call is TRBV7-2, the J call TRBJ1-1; D gene uncertain. Germline-derived CDR1 and CDR2 are SGHTA and FQGNSA. The CDR3 length is 14 residues. V was clipped by 2 bases and J by 1 base, with 8 bases between them. The CDR3 DNA follows: TGTGCCAGCAGCTTAACGAGGGAGAACACTGAAGCTTTCTTT. Amino acid sequence: CASSLTRENTEAFF.

The chain uses TRBV28 and TRBJ2-3, with D unclear. Between the trimmed V and J ends, which lost 6 bases and 3 bases, there was a span of 10 bases. The CDR3 spans 13 residues. Germline V gene sequence: CDR1 MDHEN, CDR2 SYDVKM. The CDR3 nucleotides read TGTGCCAGCAGCGCCCTGATTACAGATACGCAGTATTTT. Its protein product is CASSALITDTQYF.

The chain links TRBV30 to TRBJ1-5; TRBD1 matches at 9 bases. This CDR3 is built from 17 residues. After removal of 7 bases from V and 1 base from J, the junction contained 14 bases not matched to a gene. CDR1 is GTSNPN and CDR2 is SVGIG in the germline V gene (reference sequence). CDR3 nucleotides: TGTGCCTCTACGCGACGACAGGGGGAGGAAAGCAATCAGCCCCAGCATTTT. As protein: CASTRRQGEESNQPQHF.

The chain joins TRBV27 to TRBJ1-2; TRBD1 aligns across 8 bases. Germline V CDR1 and CDR2: MNHEY, SMNVEV (reference sequence). The CDR3 loop spans 13 amino acids. After removal of 4 bases from V and 5 bases from J, the junction contained 3 bases not matched to a gene. The CDR3 sequence is CASSSQGAYGYTF. CDR3 in DNA: TGTGCCAGCAGTTCGCAGGGGGCATATGGCTACACCTTC.

The V and J genes are TRBV28 and TRBJ1-1; TRBD1 agrees at 9 bases. CDR1 MDHEN and CDR2 SYDVKM come from the germline V gene. The CDR3 runs 16 residues. Trimming at V came to 3 bases and at J to 4 bases, leaving 9 bases not matched to a gene. The CDR3: CASSFLGTGRFTEAFF. As DNA, the CDR3 is TGTGCCAGCAGTTTCCTCGGGACAGGGCGTTTCACTGAAGCTTTCTTT.

The CDR3 region is CASSPYGFNEQFF. The CDR3 nucleotides read TGTGCCAGCAGCCCCTATGGCTTCAATGAGCAGTTCTTC. The rearrangement uses TRBV9 and TRBJ2-1; no firm D call. Per germline, CDR1 SGDLS and CDR2 YYNGEE. This CDR3 spans 13 amino acids. V lost 4 bases and J lost 6, with 11 bases in between.

The chain links TRBV6-2 or TRBV6-3 to TRBJ1-2; weak D call: TRBD1 (5 bases). The CDR3 extends over 13 amino acids. The V end was cut by 6 bases, the J end by 4 bases, with 12 bases between. Per germline, CDR1 MNHEY and CDR2 SVGEGT. The CDR3 loop reads CASSPIQGYGYTF. The CDR3 nucleotides are TGTGCCAGCAGCCCGATCCAGGGCTATGGCTACACCTTC.

The V and J genes are TRBV9 and TRBJ2-7; D is unclear. The ends were cut back, 3 bases at V and 2 bases at J, with 12 bases in the middle. Germline V gives CDR1 SGDLS, CDR2 YYNGEE. The length of the CDR3 is 14 residues. Here the CDR3 reads CASSGTPWAYEQYF. The CDR3 DNA reads TGTGCCAGCAGCGGGACGCCGTGGGCCTACGAGCAGTACTTC.

This chain joins TRBV4-3 and TRBJ1-2, with TRBD1 matching over 8 bases. The germline V gene encodes CDR1 LGHNA and CDR2 YSLEER. V was clipped by 4 bases and J by 4 bases; unmatched bases: 14. This CDR3 contains 17 residues. CDR3 nucleotide sequence: TGCGCCAGCAGCCCCCCGCCACGACAGGGGAAGGTCTATGGCTACACCTTC. Its protein product is CASSPPPRQGKVYGYTF.

This rearrangement joins TRBV24-1 to TRBJ2-1; D call uncertain. This CDR3 spans 13 amino acids. The germline V and J ends were trimmed by 4 bases and 2 bases, with 5 bases remaining between them. In germline, CDR1 is KGHDR, CDR2 SFDVKD. CDR3 DNA sequence: TGTGCCACCAGTGACGGTACCTACAATGAGCAGTTCTTC. Protein sequence: CATSDGTYNEQFF.

The rearrangement links TRBV19 to TRBJ1-4; a possible D gene is TRBD1 (5 bases). Trimming took off 0 bases at V and 3 bases at J, with 8 bases between the two ends. The CDR3 has 15 amino acids. CDR1 and CDR2 (germline): LNHDA, SQIVND (reference sequence). This CDR3 reads CASSIEGAANEKLFF. In nucleotides, the CDR3 is TGTGCCAGTAGTATAGAAGGGGCAGCTAATGAAAAACTGTTTTTT.

The J gene is TRBJ1-6, the V gene TRBV27, with D unresolved. V lost 3 bases and J 4 bases, leaving 7 bases between the germline ends. The CDR3 has 14 amino acids. Germline V gene data show CDR1 as MNHEY and CDR2 as SMNVEV (reference sequence). CDR3: CASSFQKYNSPLHF. The CDR3 nucleotides are TGTGCCAGCAGTTTCCAAAAATATAATTCACCCCTCCACTTT.